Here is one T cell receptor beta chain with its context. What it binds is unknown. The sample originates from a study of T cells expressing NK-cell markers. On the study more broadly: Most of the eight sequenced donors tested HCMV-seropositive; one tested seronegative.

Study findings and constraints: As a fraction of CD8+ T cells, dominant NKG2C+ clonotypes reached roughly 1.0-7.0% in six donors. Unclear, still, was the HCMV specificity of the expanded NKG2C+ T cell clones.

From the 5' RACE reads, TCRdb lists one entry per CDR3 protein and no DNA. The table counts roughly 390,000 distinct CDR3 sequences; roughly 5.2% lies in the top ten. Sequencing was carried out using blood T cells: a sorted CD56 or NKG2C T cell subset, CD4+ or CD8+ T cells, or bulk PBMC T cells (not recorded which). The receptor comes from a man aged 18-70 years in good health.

This CDR3 is CASSFRAGYGYTF. The chain carries TRBV12-3 or TRBV12-4 and TRBJ1-2. This CDR3 region has 13 residues.